This T cell receptor (beta chain) was found in a study of blood T cell repertoires in COVID-19. Study-wide context: Resolution of symptoms, clearance, or two negative PCRs was present in recovered Cohort 3 donors. From the United States, Italy and Spain came samples of acute and convalescent COVID-19. Sources were T cells, B-cell-depleted T cells, or PBMCs; the material itself was cDNA or gDNA.

Profiling relied on immunoSEQ multiplex PCR, and the TCRdb table lists in-frame clones only, not all of them. The data show about 210,000 clones, 80% to 90% seen once. This clone was counted a single time. The length of the CDR3 is 16 residues. J was trimmed by 2 bases and V by 1 base; bases with no gene match: 5. Germline V lookup: CDR1 LGHNA, CDR2 YNFKEQ. The V gene is TRBV4-2, the J gene TRBJ2-1; 7 positions agree with TRBD2. Sequenced material: PBMCs or T cells enriched from blood (not recorded which). The sequence came from a man under 40 in a cohort exposed to, infected with or recovered from COVID-19 (not recorded which). The CDR3, as DNA: TGTGCCAGCAGCCAAGCGACTAGCAGACCCTACAATGAGCAGTTCTTC. Translating gives CASSQATSRPYNEQFF.